These T cell receptor beta chains were read from a single sample in a study of cytomegalovirus exposure and HLA in healthy donors. TCRdb keeps only in-frame clones here, not all; method: immunoSEQ multiplex PCR. Of 200,000 to 250,000 clones detected, 82% appear once; the ten largest clones hold 5% to 6%. Sample: PBMCs. These receptors all stem from a woman aged 40 to 49 in good health and CMV-seropositive. Each CDR3 is given with its conserved first and last residue. Expanded clones get a size class; other rows say once, few or many, or leave the size out.

NA	TRBV7-9	TRBJ1-2	CASSLAGTANYGYTF
NA	TRBV9	TRBJ1-3	CASSVQPREGPGNTIYF
NA	TRBV7-9	TRBJ1-1	CASSSTGATEAFF
NA	TRBV4-3	TRBJ1-3	CASSQERGTGNTIYF
NA	TRBV21-1	TRBJ1-4	CAVGTLDEKLFF
NA	TRBV4-1	TRBJ1-5	CASSQANRGGVQPQHF
NA	TRBV19	TRBJ2-7	CALNWYRPTYEQYF
NA	TRBV6-5	TRBJ1-2	CASSYSPQANYGYTF
NA	TRBV5-5	TRBJ2-7	CASSSSGTRGYEQYF
NA	TRBV4-1	TRBJ1-5	CASSLSTVPYNQPQHF
NA	TRBV7-2	TRBJ1-3	CASTRTREGNTIYF
NA	TRBV6-5	TRBJ1-4	CASSYSRSGWNEKLFF
once	TRBV19	TRBJ1-1	CASSPFGVTLEAFF
NA	TRBV19	TRBJ1-3	CASTATGGRNTIYF
few	TRBV11-2	TRBJ2-1	CASSLYGGARYNEQFF
NA	TRBV19	TRBJ2-1	CASSIRSASNEQFF
NA	TRBV12-5	TRBJ2-1	CASGPTGGAYNEQFF
NA	TRBV19	TRBJ2-2	CASSSGGDSRWFMTGELFF
NA	TRBV30	TRBJ2-2	CAWGRQTTGELFF
NA	TRBV28	TRBJ1-1	CASKKGQNTEAFF
few	TRBV2	TRBJ1-2	CASIRIRDWSGYTF
NA	TRBV19	TRBJ2-7	CASSIGLAGTSYEQYF
NA	TRBV5-6	TRBJ2-7	CASSTGVGSYEQYF
NA	TRBV2	TRBJ1-5	CASSARENQPQHF
few	TRBV11-2	TRBJ2-7	CASSWGHLYEQYF